The clone carrying this T cell receptor (beta chain) was seen a few times. Arm-PCR of CDR3 regions and iRepertoire HTBI primers were the basis on which TCR beta libraries were built. Each CDR3 protein is one row after TCRdb ran MiXCR on the multiplex PCR reads. The repertoire holds 500,000 or so distinct CDR3 sequences, around 16% seen once, with roughly 25% in the top ten. These data come from a study of regulatory T cells in long-lasting Graves disease. CDR1 and CDR2 from the germline V gene are SGHDN and FVKESK. The CDR3 has 15 amino acids. Trimming cost V 4 bases and J 2 bases; bases outside gene matches: 4. The time point denotes: newly diagnosed GD, antithyroid drugs for less than 3 months. PBMCs provided the RNA from which the TCR library was made. This sample was shared with a second study, whose subject was T cells in Graves' hyperthyroidism and ophthalmopathy. Turning to that study: Graves' hyperthyroidism was deemed stable given no ophthalmopathy progression within 18 months. TCR CDR3 regions were first amplified by RT-PCR with HTBI primers.

The chain has TRBV14 and TRBJ2-3; 9 bases agree with TRBD2. The sample here was peripheral blood mononuclear cells (PBMCs), taken at new diagnosis, from a patient treated with antithyroid drugs. The origin of this receptor is a woman aged 40 to 65 with Graves disease. The CDR3 DNA follows: TGTGCCAGCAGCCCTGGACTAGCGTTCACAGATACGCAGTATTTT. It codes for CASSPGLAFTDTQYF.